This T cell receptor beta chain comes out of a study of blood T cell repertoires in COVID-19 (TCRdb year 2020). About the full investigation: Collaborator samples came from the United States, Italy and Spain and covered acute and convalescent phases of COVID-19. The material from the prospective study consisted of cDNA or gDNA derived from T cells, B-cell-depleted T cells, or PBMCs. Deeply sampled blood TCRbeta repertoires from subjects exposed to, actively infected with, or recovered from COVID-19 were included in the dataset. The repertoires were released in a freely available public database meant as a resource for research on the immune response to SARS-CoV-2. The samples were drawn from two sources: the first 160 participants of the ongoing ImmuneRACE study, and 1,200 or so subjects contributed by 6 global collaborators. Nearly every sample came with metadata listing a de-identified subject ID, COVID-19 status, age in years and sex. Where available, HLA class I and class II types were taken from metadata supplied by the sample provider and were not determined by assay-based typing.

In the prospective study, participants were about 18 to 100 years old, resided in fewer than 25 geographic areas of the United States, and were enrolled through a virtual design. In the prospective study, cohorts were assigned on the basis of participant-reported clinical history obtained from a screening survey and a study questionnaire. Exposed participants had been in contact with someone with a PCR-confirmed or clinician-diagnosed COVID-19 case within 2 weeks of study entry. In the prospective study, mobile phlebotomists collected whole blood, serum and a nasopharyngeal or oropharyngeal swab from each participant. Additional blood draws and questionnaires over an approximately 2-month period could optionally be provided by prospective study participants. Before DNA extraction, blood samples from the prospective study were shipped at room temperature or frozen. On the study overall, not on this receptor specifically: Clinical and demographic metadata were provided uncurated, with the amount varying by source and participant.

The immunoSEQ Assay, a bias-controlled multiplex PCR, was used to amplify TCRbeta CDR3 regions from genomic DNA. The source study handled its data this way. The number of nucleated cells in each sample was estimated from the amplification of reference gene primers within the assay. To quantify the absolute abundance of each unique TCRbeta CDR3 rearrangement, sequence reads were collapsed and filtered. For each sample, productive Simpson clonality was calculated as the square root of Simpson's diversity index over productive rearrangements. TCRdb took this table from immuneACCESS and kept in-frame rearrangements with V and J called. Such tables lack part of the clones; where checked against another copy, unresolved V genes explain under half of the gap, and the rest is unexplained. That table furnishes V, J and clone size, whereas the DNA furnished D and trimming. The sample has fewer than 250,000 clones on record, around 90% of them singletons. Jointly, the top ten make up 0.85% to 0.9% of the sample.

Between the V and J ends, shortened by 5 bases and 7 bases respectively, the junction contains 11 bases. Reading from cysteine to phenylalanine, the CDR3 counts 13 amino acids. The retained sequence is limited to the CDR3, 39 bases, with the frame set at the first base. CDR1 and CDR2 are read off the germline V gene (reference sequence) as LNHDA and SQIVND. Points on this clone: Its target antigen remains unknown. No much larger clone is present one base from it, and per-base qualities are unavailable.

The sequence came from a man aged 45-60 years who had been exposed to COVID-19. Here the chain combines TRBV19 and TRBJ1-4; the best D guess is TRBD1, with 6 bases matching. Input material: PBMCs or T cells enriched from blood (not recorded which). The CDR3 amino acid sequence is: CASSPRGSEKLFF. The nucleotide sequence is given as TGTGCCAGTAGTCCCAGGGGAAGTGAAAAACTGTTTTTT.